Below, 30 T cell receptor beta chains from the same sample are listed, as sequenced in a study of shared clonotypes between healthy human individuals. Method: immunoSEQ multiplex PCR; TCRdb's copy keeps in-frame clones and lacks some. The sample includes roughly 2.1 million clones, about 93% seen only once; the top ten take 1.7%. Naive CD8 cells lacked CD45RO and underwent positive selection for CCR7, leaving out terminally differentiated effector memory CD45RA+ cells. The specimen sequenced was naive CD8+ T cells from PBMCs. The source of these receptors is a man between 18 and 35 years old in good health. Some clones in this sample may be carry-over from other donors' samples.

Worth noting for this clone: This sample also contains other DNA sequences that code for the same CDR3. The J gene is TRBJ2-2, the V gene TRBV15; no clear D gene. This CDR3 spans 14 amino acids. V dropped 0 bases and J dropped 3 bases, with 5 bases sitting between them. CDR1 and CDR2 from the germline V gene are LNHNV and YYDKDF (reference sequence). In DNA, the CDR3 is TGTGCCACCAGCAGAGATCGAGACACCGGGGAGCTGTTTTTT. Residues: CATSRDRDTGELFF.

The CDR3: CASSLGGSGEQYF. CDR3 coding DNA: TGTGCCAGTTCGTTAGGGGGATCTGGCGAGCAGTACTTC. The V gene is TRBV19, the J gene TRBJ2-7; D is possibly TRBD1 (6 bases). With 8 bases removed from V and 6 bases from J, the gap between germline ends came to 17 bases. The CDR3 totals 13 residues. CDR1 LNHDA and CDR2 SQIVND come from the germline V gene (reference sequence).

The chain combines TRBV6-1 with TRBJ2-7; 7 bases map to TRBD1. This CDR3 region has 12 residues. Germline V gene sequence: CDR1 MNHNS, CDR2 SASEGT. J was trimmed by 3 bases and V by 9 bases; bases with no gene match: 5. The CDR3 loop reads CASKTGYYEQYF. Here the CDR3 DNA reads TGTGCCAGTAAGACAGGGTACTACGAGCAGTACTTC.

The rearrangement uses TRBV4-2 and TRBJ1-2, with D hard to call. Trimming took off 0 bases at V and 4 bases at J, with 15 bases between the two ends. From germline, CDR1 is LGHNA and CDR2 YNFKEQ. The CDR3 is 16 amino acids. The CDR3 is CASSQDSRSGPYGYTF. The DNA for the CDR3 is TGTGCCAGCAGCCAAGATAGTAGGTCAGGTCCCTATGGCTACACCTTC.

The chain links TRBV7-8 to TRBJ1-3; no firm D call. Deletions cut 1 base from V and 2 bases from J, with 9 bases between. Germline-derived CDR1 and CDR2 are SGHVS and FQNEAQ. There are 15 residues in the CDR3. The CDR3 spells CASSLGGNPGNTIYF. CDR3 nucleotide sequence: TGTGCCAGCAGCTTAGGGGGAAACCCTGGAAACACCATATATTTT.

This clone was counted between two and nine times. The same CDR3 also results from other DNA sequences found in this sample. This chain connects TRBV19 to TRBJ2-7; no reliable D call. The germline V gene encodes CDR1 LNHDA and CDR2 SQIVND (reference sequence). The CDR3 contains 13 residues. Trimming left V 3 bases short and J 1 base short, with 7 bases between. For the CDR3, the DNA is TGTGCCAGTAGTATCTCGGCATCCTACGAGCAGTACTTC. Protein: CASSISASYEQYF.

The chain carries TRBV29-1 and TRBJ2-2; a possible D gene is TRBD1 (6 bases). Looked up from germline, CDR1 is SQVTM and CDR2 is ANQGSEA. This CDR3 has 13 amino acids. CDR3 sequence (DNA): TGCTGCTCAACAGGGATAGAGACCGGGGAGCTGTTTTTT. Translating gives CCSTGIETGELFF.

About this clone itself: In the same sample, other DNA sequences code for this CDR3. This CDR3 is CASSLGGDEQYF. In DNA form, the CDR3 reads TGTGCCAGCAGCTTGGGAGGGGACGAGCAGTACTTC. The V and J genes are TRBV5-6 and TRBJ2-7, with D possibly being TRBD1 or TRBD2 (5 bases each). The CDR3 has 12 residues. The V gene lost 0 bases and the J gene lost 5 bases, with 6 bases spanning the gap. Germline-derived CDR1 and CDR2 are SGHDT and YYEEEE. Complete variable domain (other parts from reference TRBV5-6 and TRBJ2-7): DAGVTQSPTHLIKTRGQQVTLRCSPKSGHDTVSWYQQALGQGPQFIFQYYEEEERQRGNFPDRFSGHQFPNYSSELNVNALLLGDSALYLCASSLGGDEQYFGPGTRLTVT.

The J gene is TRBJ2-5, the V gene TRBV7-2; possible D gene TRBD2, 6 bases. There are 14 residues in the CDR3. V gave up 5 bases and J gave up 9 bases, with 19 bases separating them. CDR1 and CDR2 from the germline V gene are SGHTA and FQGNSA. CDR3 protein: CASSPTWVAGSQYF. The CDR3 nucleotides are TGTGCCAGCAGCCCCACCTGGGTGGCGGGGTCCCAGTACTTC.

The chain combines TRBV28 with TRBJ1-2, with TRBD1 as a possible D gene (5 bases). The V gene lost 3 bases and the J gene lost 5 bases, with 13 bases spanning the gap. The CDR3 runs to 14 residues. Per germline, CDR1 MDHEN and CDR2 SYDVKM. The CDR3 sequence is CASSLASREYGYTF. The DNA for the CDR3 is TGTGCCAGCAGTTTGGCGTCCAGGGAGTATGGCTACACCTTC.

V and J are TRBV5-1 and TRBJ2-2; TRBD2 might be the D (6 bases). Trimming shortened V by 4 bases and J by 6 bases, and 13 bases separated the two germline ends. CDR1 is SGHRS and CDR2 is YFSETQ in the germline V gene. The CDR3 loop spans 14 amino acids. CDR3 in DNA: TGCGCCAGCAGCGGACCGGGGGTGGCCGGGGAGCTGTTTTTT. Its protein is CASSGPGVAGELFF.

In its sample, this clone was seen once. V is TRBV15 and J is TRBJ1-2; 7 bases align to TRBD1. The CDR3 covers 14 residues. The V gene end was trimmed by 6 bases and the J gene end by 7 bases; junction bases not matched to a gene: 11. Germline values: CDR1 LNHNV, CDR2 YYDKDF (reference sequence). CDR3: CATSQITGEGGYTF. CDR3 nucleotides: TGTGCCACCAGTCAAATAACAGGGGAAGGTGGCTACACCTTC.

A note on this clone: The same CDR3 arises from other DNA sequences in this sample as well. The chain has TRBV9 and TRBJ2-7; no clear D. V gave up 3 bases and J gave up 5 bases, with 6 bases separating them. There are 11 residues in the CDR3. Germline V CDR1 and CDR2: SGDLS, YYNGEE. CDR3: CASSGGNEQYF. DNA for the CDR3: TGTGCCAGCAGCGGTGGGAACGAGCAGTACTTC.

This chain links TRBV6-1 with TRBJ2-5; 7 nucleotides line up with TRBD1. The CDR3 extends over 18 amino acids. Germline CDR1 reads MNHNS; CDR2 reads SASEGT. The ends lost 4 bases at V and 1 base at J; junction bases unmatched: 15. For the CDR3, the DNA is TGTGCCAGCAGTGCGCGGCAGGGTACTGAGGGGGCCCAAGAGACCCAGTACTTC. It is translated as CASSARQGTEGAQETQYF.

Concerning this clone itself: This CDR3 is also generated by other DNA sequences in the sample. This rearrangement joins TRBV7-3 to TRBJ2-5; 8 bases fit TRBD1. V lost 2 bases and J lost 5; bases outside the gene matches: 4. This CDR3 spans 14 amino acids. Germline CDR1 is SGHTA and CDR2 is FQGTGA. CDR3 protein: CASSLAGGAETQYF. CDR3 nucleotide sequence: TGTGCCAGCAGCTTAGCAGGGGGCGCGGAGACCCAGTACTTC.

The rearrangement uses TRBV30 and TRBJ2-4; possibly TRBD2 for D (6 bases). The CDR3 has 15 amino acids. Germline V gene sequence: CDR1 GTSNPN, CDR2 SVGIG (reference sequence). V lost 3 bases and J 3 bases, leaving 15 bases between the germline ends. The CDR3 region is CAWSPGGAVKNIQYF. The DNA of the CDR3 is TGTGCCTGGAGCCCTGGAGGGGCGGTCAAAAACATTCAGTACTTC.

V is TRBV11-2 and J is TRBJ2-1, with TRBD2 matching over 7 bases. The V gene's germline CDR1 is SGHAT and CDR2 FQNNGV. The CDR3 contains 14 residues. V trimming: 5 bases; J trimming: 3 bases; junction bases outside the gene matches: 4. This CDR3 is CASSGEGFYNEQFF. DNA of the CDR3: TGTGCCAGCAGCGGGGAGGGGTTCTACAATGAGCAGTTCTTC.

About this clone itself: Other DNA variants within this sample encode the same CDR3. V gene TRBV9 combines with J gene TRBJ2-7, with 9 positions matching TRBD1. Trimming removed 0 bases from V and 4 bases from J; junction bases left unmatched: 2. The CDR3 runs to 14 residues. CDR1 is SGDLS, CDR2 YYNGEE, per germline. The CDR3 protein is CASSVGDRAYEQYF. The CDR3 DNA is TGTGCCAGCAGCGTAGGGGACAGGGCTTACGAGCAGTACTTC. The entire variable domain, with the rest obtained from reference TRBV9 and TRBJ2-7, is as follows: DSGVTQTPKHLITATGQRVTLRCSPRSGDLSVYWYQQSLDQGLQFLIQYYNGEERAKGNILERFSAQQFPDLHSELNLSSLELGDSALYFCASSVGDRAYEQYFGPGTRLTVT.

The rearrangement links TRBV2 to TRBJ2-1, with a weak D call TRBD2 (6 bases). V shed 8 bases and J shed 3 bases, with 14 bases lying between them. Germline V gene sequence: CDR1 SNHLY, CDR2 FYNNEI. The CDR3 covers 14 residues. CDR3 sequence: CASAGSASYNEQFF. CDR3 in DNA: TGTGCCAGCGCCGGGAGCGCGAGCTACAATGAGCAGTTCTTC.

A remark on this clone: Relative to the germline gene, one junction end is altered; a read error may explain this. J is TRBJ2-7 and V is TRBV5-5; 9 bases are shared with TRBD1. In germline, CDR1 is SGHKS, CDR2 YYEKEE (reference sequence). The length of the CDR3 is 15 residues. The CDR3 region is CASRTSGTGYYGQYF. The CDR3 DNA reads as TGTGCCAGCAGGACCTCTGGGACAGGGTACTACGGGCAGTACTTC.

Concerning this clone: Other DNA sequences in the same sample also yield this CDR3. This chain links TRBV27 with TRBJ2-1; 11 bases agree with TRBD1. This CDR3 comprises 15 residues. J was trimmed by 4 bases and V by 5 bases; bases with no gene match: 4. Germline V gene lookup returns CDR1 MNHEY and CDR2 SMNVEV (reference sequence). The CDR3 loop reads CASSPGTGGYNEQFF. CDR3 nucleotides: TGTGCCAGCAGTCCAGGGACAGGGGGTTACAATGAGCAGTTCTTC.

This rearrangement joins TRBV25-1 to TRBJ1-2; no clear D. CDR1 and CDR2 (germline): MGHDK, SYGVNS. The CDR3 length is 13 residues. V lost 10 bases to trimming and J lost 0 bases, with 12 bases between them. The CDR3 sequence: CATSLTANYGYTF. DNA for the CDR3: TGTGCCACCAGCCTCACAGCTAACTATGGCTACACCTTC.

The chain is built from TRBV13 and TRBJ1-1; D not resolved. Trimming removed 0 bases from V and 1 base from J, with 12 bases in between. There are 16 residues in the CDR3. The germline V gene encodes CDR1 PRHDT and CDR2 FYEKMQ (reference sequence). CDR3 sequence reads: CASSLGSGPKNTEAFF. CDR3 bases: TGTGCCAGCAGCTTAGGCTCCGGGCCGAAGAACACTGAAGCTTTCTTT.

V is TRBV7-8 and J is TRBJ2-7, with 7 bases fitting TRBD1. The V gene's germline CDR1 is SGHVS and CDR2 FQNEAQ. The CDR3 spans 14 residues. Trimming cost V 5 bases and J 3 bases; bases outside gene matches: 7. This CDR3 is CASSTRQGFYEQYF. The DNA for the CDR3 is TGTGCCAGCAGCACTCGACAGGGATTCTACGAGCAGTACTTC.

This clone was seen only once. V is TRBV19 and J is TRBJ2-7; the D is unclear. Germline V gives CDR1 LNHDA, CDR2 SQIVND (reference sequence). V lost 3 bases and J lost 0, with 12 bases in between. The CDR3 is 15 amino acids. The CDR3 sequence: CASSIDSRSSYEQYF. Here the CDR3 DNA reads TGTGCCAGTAGTATCGATTCCAGGAGCTCCTACGAGCAGTACTTC. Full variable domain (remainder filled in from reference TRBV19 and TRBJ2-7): DGGITQSPKYLFRKEGQNVTLSCEQNLNHDAMYWYRQDPGQGLRLIYYSQIVNDFQKGDIAEGYSVSREKKESFPLTVTSAQKNPTAFYLCASSIDSRSSYEQYFGPGTRLTVT.

Here the CDR3 reads CASSLNGGTGAEAFF. CDR3 in DNA: TGTGCCAGCAGCTTAAACGGCGGGACAGGGGCTGAAGCTTTCTTT. The chain recombines TRBV7-6 with TRBJ1-1; TRBD1 agrees at 10 bases. J gave up 6 bases and V 2 bases, and 6 bases lay outside the gene matches. This CDR3 is built from 15 residues. Per germline, CDR1 SGHVS and CDR2 FNYEAQ.

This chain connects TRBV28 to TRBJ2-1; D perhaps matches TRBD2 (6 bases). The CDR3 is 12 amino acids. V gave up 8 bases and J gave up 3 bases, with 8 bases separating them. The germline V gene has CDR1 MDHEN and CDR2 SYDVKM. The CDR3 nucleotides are TGTGCCAGCGGGACTCGCTACAATGAGCAGTTCTTC. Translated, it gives CASGTRYNEQFF.

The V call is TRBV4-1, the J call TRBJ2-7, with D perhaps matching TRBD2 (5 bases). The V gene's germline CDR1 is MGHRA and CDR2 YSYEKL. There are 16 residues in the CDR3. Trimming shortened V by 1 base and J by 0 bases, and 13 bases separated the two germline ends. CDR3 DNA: TGCGCCAGCAGCCAAGGTGCTTTTGGGAGCTCCTACGAGCAGTACTTC. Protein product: CASSQGAFGSSYEQYF.

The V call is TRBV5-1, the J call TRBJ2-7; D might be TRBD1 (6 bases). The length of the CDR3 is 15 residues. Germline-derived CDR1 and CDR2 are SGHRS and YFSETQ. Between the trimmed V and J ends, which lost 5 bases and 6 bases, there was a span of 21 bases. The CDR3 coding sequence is TGCGCCAGCAGTTTCATGGGACACGACCCTCGCGAGCAGTACTTC. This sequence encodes CASSFMGHDPREQYF.

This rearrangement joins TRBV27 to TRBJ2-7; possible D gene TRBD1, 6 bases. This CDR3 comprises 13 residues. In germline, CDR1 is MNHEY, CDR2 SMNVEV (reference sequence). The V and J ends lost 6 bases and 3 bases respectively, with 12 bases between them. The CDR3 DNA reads TGTGCCAGCAGGAAGACAGGCCACTACGAGCAGTACTTC. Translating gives CASRKTGHYEQYF.